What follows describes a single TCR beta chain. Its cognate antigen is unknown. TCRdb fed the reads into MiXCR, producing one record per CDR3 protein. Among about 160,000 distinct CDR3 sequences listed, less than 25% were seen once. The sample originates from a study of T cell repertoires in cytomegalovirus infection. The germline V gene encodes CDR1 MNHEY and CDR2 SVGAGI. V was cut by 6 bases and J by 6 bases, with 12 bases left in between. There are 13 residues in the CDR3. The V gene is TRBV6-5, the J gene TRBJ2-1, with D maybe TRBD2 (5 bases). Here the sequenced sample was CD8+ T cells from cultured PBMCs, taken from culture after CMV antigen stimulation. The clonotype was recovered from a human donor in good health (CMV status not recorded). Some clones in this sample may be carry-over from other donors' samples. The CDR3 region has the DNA TGTGCCAGCAGCCCCGGGCTAGCCAATGAGCAGTTCTTC. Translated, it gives CASSPGLANEQFF.